This TCR beta chain was obtained from a study of cytomegalovirus exposure and HLA in healthy donors. PCR was performed using 60 Vbeta and 13 Jbeta primers. Using immunoSEQ multiplex PCR, the repertoire was profiled, and TCRdb retains in-frame clones only, with some absent. The sample yields about 130,000 clones, over 70% seen once. The CDR3 has 14 amino acids. Germline V gives CDR1 SGDLS, CDR2 YYNGEE. This clone has only one observation. Compared with germline, one end of the junction differs, possibly owing to a read error. This chain links TRBV9 with TRBJ2-3; D is uncertain. Sequencing input: PBMCs. The sequence was obtained from a man between 18 and 29 years old in good health and CMV-seropositive. CDR3 region: CASSGDRSTDTQYF. The CDR3 region has the DNA TGTGCCAGCAGCGGAGATAGGAGCACGGATACGCAGTATTTT.